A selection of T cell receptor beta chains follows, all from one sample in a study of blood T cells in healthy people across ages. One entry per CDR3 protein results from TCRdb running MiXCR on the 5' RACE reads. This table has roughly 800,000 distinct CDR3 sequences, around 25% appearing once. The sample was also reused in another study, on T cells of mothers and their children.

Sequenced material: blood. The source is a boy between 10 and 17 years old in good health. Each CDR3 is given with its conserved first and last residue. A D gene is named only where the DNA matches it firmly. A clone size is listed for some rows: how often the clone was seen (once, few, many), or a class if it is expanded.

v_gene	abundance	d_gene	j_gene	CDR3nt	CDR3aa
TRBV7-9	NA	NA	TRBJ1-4	TGTGCCAGCAGCCAGGATCGGGGGAAGGGTGAAAAACTGTTTTTT	CASSQDRGKGEKLFF
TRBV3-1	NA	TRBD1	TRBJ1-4	TGTGCCAGCAGCCCCGGGACAGCATATGCAACTAATGAAAAACTGTTTTTT	CASSPGTAYATNEKLFF
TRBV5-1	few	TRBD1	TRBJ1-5	TGCGCCAGCAGCTTCGGACAGGATGGTCAGCCCCAGCATTTT	CASSFGQDGQPQHF
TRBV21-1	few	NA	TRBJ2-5	TGTGCCAGCAGCAATCGGCTAGGAGAGACCCAGTACTTC	CASSNRLGETQYF
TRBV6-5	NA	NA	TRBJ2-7	TGTGCCAGCAGTGCCCCCATTTCCTACGAGCAGTACTTC	CASSAPISYEQYF
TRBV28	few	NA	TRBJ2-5	TGTGCCAGCAGACAGATAGCGGAAGAGACCCAGTACTTC	CASRQIAEETQYF
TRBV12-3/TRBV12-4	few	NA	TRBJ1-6	TGTGCCAGCAGTACCCAGGGCCCGAGGACACCCCTCCACTTT	CASSTQGPRTPLHF
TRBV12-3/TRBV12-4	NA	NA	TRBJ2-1	TGTGCCAGTCGCGGGCCCCTTGAGCAGTTCTTC	CASRGPLEQFF
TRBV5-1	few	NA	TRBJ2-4	TGCGCCAGCAGCTTGCAAGGTAGCACCGGCATTCAGTACTTC	CASSLQGSTGIQYF
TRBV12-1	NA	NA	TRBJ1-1	TGTGCCGCGAGCCGGAGGGGGGCAAGGAACACTGAAGCTTTCTTT	CAASRRGARNTEAFF
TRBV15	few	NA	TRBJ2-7	TGTGCCACCAGCAGAGAGGGACGCCAGTTAAGGTCTTACGAGCAGTACTTC	CATSREGRQLRSYEQYF
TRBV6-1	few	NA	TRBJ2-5	TGTGCCAGCAGTCCCCCGGACAGTCAAGAGACCCAGTACTTC	CASSPPDSQETQYF